This T cell receptor beta chain comes out of a study of patients and donors after allogeneic stem cell transplantation. TCRdb reprocessed the RT-PCR reads via MiXCR and lists one record per CDR3 protein. There are about 960,000 distinct CDR3 sequences in the sample; more than 15% occur only once, and around 6% lies in the top ten. Germline CDR1 reads ENHRY; CDR2 reads SYGVKD. The CDR3 is 15 residues long. V shed 2 bases and J 2 bases; nucleotides not matched to a gene: 5. The chain uses TRBV10-3 and TRBJ1-2; 7 positions match TRBD1. The sequence was obtained from a human donor who was either an allogeneic HSCT recipient or a stem cell or donor lymphocyte infusion donor (not recorded which). It is not recorded whose cells these are; they may come from a transplant donor. Source material: blood, either unsorted or a sorted T cell fraction (not recorded which). The CDR3 spells CAISERAGGNYGYTF. As DNA, the CDR3 is TGTGCCATCAGTGAGCGGGCAGGGGGAAACTATGGCTACACCTTC.